These 20 T cell receptor beta chains share one sample of origin, sequenced in a study of blood T cells in healthy people across ages. For the second PCR, which ran for about 6 to 11 cycles, a sample-barcoded 5' primer and a J-beta primer mix were used. TCRdb re-analysed the 5' RACE reads in MiXCR, keeping a single row per CDR3 protein. The repertoire holds hundreds of thousands of distinct CDR3 sequences, with 46% as singletons. The sample taken for sequencing was blood. These receptors all stem from a man older than 75 in good health.

This clonotype came up a few times. The chain couples TRBV29-1 to TRBJ1-2; 9 positions match TRBD1. The J segment lost 7 bases and the V segment lost 0 bases, leaving 6 bases of the junction unmatched. Germline loops: CDR1 SQVTM, CDR2 ANQGSEA. The CDR3 is 14 residues long. The CDR3, as DNA: TGCAGCGTTGAAGATCAACAGGGGGCGGGTGGCTACACCTTC. Amino acids: CSVEDQQGAGGYTF.

This chain uses TRBV20-1 with TRBJ2-5; 10 bases agree with TRBD1. This CDR3 contains 16 residues. With 3 bases clipped from V and 2 bases from J, the junction kept 9 bases outside the gene matches. Germline CDR1 DFQATT, CDR2 SNEGSKA (reference sequence). CDR3 amino acids: CSASLLGTGEQETQYF. The CDR3 DNA sequence: TGCAGTGCTAGCCTACTCGGGACAGGGGAACAAGAGACCCAGTACTTC.

This clonotype appeared a few times. The rearrangement links TRBV29-1 to TRBJ2-3; D unresolved. The V gene lost 2 bases and the J gene lost 4 bases, with 25 bases spanning the gap. The length of the CDR3 is 18 residues. Germline lookup yields CDR1 SQVTM and CDR2 ANQGSEA. CDR3 sequence: CSVELGLSIGSSSDTQYF. The CDR3 DNA is TGCAGCGTTGAATTGGGGTTGTCGATCGGGTCAAGTTCAGATACGCAGTATTTT.

The chain links TRBV25-1 to TRBJ2-7; tentatively, D is TRBD1 (5 bases). The better agreement between TRBJ2-5 and the DNA end casts doubt on the J call. There are 14 residues in the CDR3. Germline V gene data show CDR1 as MGHDK and CDR2 as SYGVNS. CDR3 sequence (DNA): TGTGCCAGCAGTGTGGGGCTTCTGGTGGAGACCCAGTACTTC. It translates to CASSVGLLVETQYF.

J is TRBJ1-5 and V is TRBV27; D is ambiguous. V lost 3 bases and J 0 bases, leaving 12 bases between the germline ends. This CDR3 has 16 residues. CDR1 and CDR2 from the germline V gene are MNHEY and SMNVEV (reference sequence). In nucleotides, the CDR3 is TGTGCCAGCAGTTTTTCAGGAGGCCTTAGCAATCAGCCCCAGCATTTT. Translating it yields CASSFSGGLSNQPQHF.

The chain joins TRBV28 to TRBJ1-5; D uncertain. V dropped 6 bases and J dropped 7 bases, with 10 bases sitting between them. The CDR3 is 12 residues long. Looked up from germline, CDR1 is MDHEN and CDR2 is SYDVKM. As DNA, the CDR3 is TGTGCCAGCAGAATACCGGGGCAGCCCCAGCATTTT. Protein: CASRIPGQPQHF.

Here the CDR3 DNA reads TGCAGTGCTAGAGAATTTACTAGCGGGTCCTACGAGCAGTACTTC. Translated, it gives CSAREFTSGSYEQYF. This rearrangement joins TRBV20-1 to TRBJ2-7, with TRBD2 matching over 9 bases. The junction had 4 bases not matched to a gene; V was cut back by 0 bases and J by 1 base. The CDR3 is 15 amino acids. Germline V lookup: CDR1 DFQATT, CDR2 SNEGSKA (reference sequence).

The rearrangement links TRBV14 to TRBJ2-1, with 14 positions matching TRBD2. V was pared by 1 base and J by 5 bases, with 4 bases of the junction left unmatched. Germline CDR1 is SGHDN and CDR2 is FVKESK. The CDR3 length is 17 residues. The CDR3 region is CASSQGTSGRSDNEQFF. In DNA form, the CDR3 reads TGTGCCAGCAGCCAAGGGACTAGCGGGAGGTCCGACAATGAGCAGTTCTTC.

The chain carries TRBV3-1 and TRBJ2-5; 7 bases line up with TRBD2. The J call is uncertain, as TRBJ2-7 better fits the DNA end. In germline, CDR1 is LGHDT, CDR2 YNNKEL (reference sequence). This CDR3 comprises 15 residues. CDR3 sequence reads: CASSPDRLAVYEQYF. The CDR3 DNA is TGTGCCAGCAGCCCAGATCGACTAGCCGTCTACGAGCAGTACTTC.

This chain links TRBV20-1 with TRBJ2-5; D unresolved. The germline CDR1 and CDR2 sequences are DFQATT and SNEGSKA (reference sequence). Trimming took off 0 bases at V and 5 bases at J, with 10 bases between the two ends. CDR3 length: 13 residues. The CDR3 protein is CSAREDARETQYF. The DNA of the CDR3 is TGCAGTGCTAGAGAAGATGCTCGGGAGACCCAGTACTTC.

Worth noting for this clonotype: The junction differs from germline at one of its ends, possibly a read error. This chain connects TRBV24-1 to TRBJ2-5; possible D gene TRBD2, 5 bases. Per germline, CDR1 KGHDR and CDR2 SFDVKD. There are 13 residues in the CDR3. The CDR3 reads CATSDLGGETRYF. The CDR3 DNA reads TGTGCCACCAGTGATCTGGGTGGGGAGACCCGGTACTTC.

The V and J genes are TRBV6-6 and TRBJ2-3, with D possibly TRBD2 on 6 matching bases. Germline assignment: CDR1 MNHNY and CDR2 SVGAGI (reference sequence). Trimming shortened V by 5 bases and J by 7 bases, and 25 bases separated the two germline ends. The CDR3 length is 17 residues. This CDR3 reads CASSPVSGLWEVNTQYF. The CDR3 DNA is TGTGCCAGCAGTCCCGTATCGGGGTTGTGGGAGGTTAATACGCAGTATTTT.

The table lists this clonotype with a few counts. The J gene is TRBJ2-7, the V gene TRBV20-1, with 8 bases aligning to TRBD2. V trimming: 3 bases; J trimming: 2 bases; junction bases outside the gene matches: 12. CDR3 length: 16 amino acids. Germline CDR1 reads DFQATT; CDR2 reads SNEGSKA (reference sequence). CDR3 coding DNA: TGCAGTGCTAGGGACGGGGGTAGCGGGGCTCCCTACGAGCAGTACTTC. Protein: CSARDGGSGAPYEQYF.

This clonotype was found a few times. This chain joins TRBV21-1 and TRBJ1-2. TRBV21-1 is an annotated pseudogene. The CDR3 extends over 12 amino acids. The CDR3 loop reads CAVAVNPYGYTF. The CDR3 DNA follows: TGTGCCGTGGCAGTTAATCCCTATGGCTACACCTTC.

This clonotype was seen repeatedly, ten times or more. In DNA, the CDR3 is TGTGCCAGCAGCGTAGAACGGGGGCAGCAGTCTTTCTTT. It codes for CASSVERGQQSFF. The rearrangement joins TRBV7-8 to TRBJ1-1; perhaps TRBD1 as D (6 bases). The ends were cut back, 5 bases at V and 12 bases at J, with 19 bases in the middle. The CDR3 extends over 13 amino acids. Germline V gene sequence: CDR1 SGHVS, CDR2 FQNEAQ. Full variable domain (missing parts from reference TRBV7-8 and TRBJ1-1): GAGVSQSPRYKVAKRGQDVALRCDPISGHVSLFWYQQALGQGPEFLTYFQNEAQLDKSGLPSDRFFAERPEGSVSTLKIQRTQQEDSAVYLCASSVERGQQSFFGQGTRLTVV.

J is TRBJ2-5 and V is TRBV25-1, with TRBD1 matching 10 bases. Trimming at V came to 7 bases and at J to 4 bases, leaving 6 bases not matched to a gene. Germline-derived CDR1 and CDR2 are MGHDK and SYGVNS. The CDR3 contains 14 residues. The CDR3 sequence is CASTRQGAGETQYF. CDR3 coding DNA: TGTGCCAGCACCCGACAGGGGGCTGGAGAGACCCAGTACTTC.

The sample holds one count of this clonotype. The CDR3 loop reads CASSLEGGRAKTQYF. Written as DNA, the CDR3 is TGTGCCAGCAGCTTAGAGGGGGGCAGGGCGAAGACCCAGTACTTC. The chain employs TRBV7-2 and TRBJ2-4; the D call may be TRBD1 or TRBD2 (6 bases each). The DNA end lines up better with TRBJ2-5; the J call may be wrong. The CDR3 has 15 residues. CDR1 is SGHTA and CDR2 is FQGNSA in the germline V gene.

The rearrangement joins TRBV12-3 or TRBV12-4 to TRBJ2-1; D gene uncertain. The V end lost 4 bases, the J end lost 4 bases, and 11 bases lay between the germline ends. The CDR3 extends over 14 amino acids. The CDR3 loop reads CASSSRAPYNEQFF. The CDR3 coding sequence is TGTGCCAGCAGTTCCCGGGCCCCTTACAATGAGCAGTTCTTC.

Regarding this clonotype: Relative to the germline gene, one junction end is altered; a read error may explain this. The V call is TRBV12-3 or TRBV12-4, the J call TRBJ2-7; 9 nucleotides line up with TRBD2. This CDR3 is built from 14 residues. CDR3 sequence reads: CAGSLTSGTYEQYF. CDR3 nucleotide sequence: TGTGCCGGCAGTTTGACTAGCGGAACCTACGAGCAGTACTTC.

This chain uses TRBV6-2 or TRBV6-3 with TRBJ2-3; possible D gene TRBD2, 6 bases. The germline V gene encodes CDR1 MNHEY and CDR2 SVGEGT. This CDR3 contains 17 residues. The V end was cut by 6 bases, the J end by 6 bases, with 25 bases between. The CDR3, as DNA: TGTGCCAGCAGCCCCGCACGGGACTTTCTACGATCGGATACGCAGTATTTT. It encodes CASSPARDFLRSDTQYF.